This T cell receptor beta chain was identified in a study of Graves' ophthalmopathy and Graves' hyperthyroidism. On this clonotype itself: What it binds is unknown.

Per the germline V gene, CDR1 is SEHNR and CDR2 is FQNEAQ (reference sequence). V was cut by 5 bases and J by 4 bases, with 17 bases left in between. The CDR3 extends over 15 amino acids. Study conclusions and caveats: The authors also found most expanded thyroid clonotypes above 0.001 frequency in blood.

RNA transcripts provided the template for amplifying TCR beta CDR3 regions. Investigators did first-round RT-PCR with HTBI primers, then second-round multiplex PCR. A single record per CDR3 protein comes from TCRdb applying MiXCR to the multiplex PCR reads. Among hundreds of thousands of distinct CDR3 sequences listed, just over 40% were seen once. This sequence was found in an adult man with Graves' ophthalmopathy. What was sequenced was peripheral blood. This chain joins TRBV7-9 and TRBJ2-5; D might be TRBD2 (6 bases). The CDR3: CASSLAPPGGETQYF. As DNA, the CDR3 is TGTGCCAGCAGCCTGGCCCCGCCCGGGGGAGAGACCCAGTACTTC.